This T cell receptor (beta chain) was profiled in a study of PD-L1 blockade in urothelial cancer. Time point reported: pretreatment peripheral blood. J gave up 10 bases and V 2 bases, and 4 bases lay outside the gene matches. Germline values: CDR1 MDHEN, CDR2 SYDVKM. The CDR3 consists of 13 residues. Clones were read by immunoSEQ multiplex PCR, and TCRdb kept only the in-frame ones, dropping some. The sample includes approximately 71,000 clones, over 80% of them seen just once. This chain connects TRBV28 to TRBJ1-2; 10 nucleotides agree with TRBD1. Sequencing was performed on PBMCs, taken around atezolizumab (anti-PD-L1) treatment. This TCR derives from a woman in her seventies with urothelial cancer. CDR3 sequence: CASSLGTGVFYTF. Written as DNA, the CDR3 is TGTGCCAGCAGTTTAGGGACAGGGGTTTTCTACACCTTC.